This T cell receptor (beta chain) originates from a study of blood T cell repertoires in COVID-19. Study details: COVID-19 samples, acute and convalescent, were from the United States, Italy and Spain. Sources were T cells, B-cell-depleted T cells, or PBMCs; the material itself was cDNA or gDNA.

V dropped 2 bases and J dropped 8 bases, with 13 bases sitting between them. CDR3 length: 14 residues. CDR1 is MNHNS, CDR2 SASEGT, per germline. In the authors' workflow: Quantification of nucleated cells was approximated via reference gene primer amplification. The assay was immunoSEQ multiplex PCR, and TCRdb's table has in-frame clones only and misses some. Clonal size and the V and J genes are those of that table, whereas D and trimming came from the DNA. The data contain about 160,000 clones, more than 70% of them singletons. This sequence joins TRBV6-1 and TRBJ1-3; the D gene is possibly TRBD1 (5 bases). The TCR comes from a man in his 60s with acute or convalescent COVID-19. The sample consisted of peripheral blood. For the CDR3, the DNA is TGTGCCAGCAGTGAATCCGGGACTTATGACACCATATATTTT. Translating gives CASSESGTYDTIYF.